This entry features one TCR beta chain sequence. Original processing methods: It was from reference gene primer amplification that nucleated cell counts were estimated. Measured with immunoSEQ multiplex PCR; TCRdb has only the in-frame clones, and not every one. V and J calls and clone size are as listed in that table; D and trimming were resolved from the DNA. The sample records hundreds of thousands of clones, roughly 87% being singletons. These data originate in a study of blood T cell repertoires in COVID-19. Study summary: T cells, B-cell-depleted T cells, or PBMCs supplied cDNA or gDNA.

The length of the CDR3 is 13 residues. Germline CDR1 is LGHDT and CDR2 is YNNKEL (reference sequence). J lost 6 bases, V lost 3 bases, and 3 bases had no gene match. The gene calls are TRBV3-1 (or the pseudogene TRBV3-2) and TRBJ1-1; 8 bases map to TRBD1. This TCR came from a woman in her 30s who had recovered from COVID-19. Sequences were obtained from PBMCs or T cells enriched from blood (not recorded which). As DNA, the CDR3 is TGTGCCAGCAGCCACCGGACAGGGCCTGAAGCTTTCTTT. Translation gives CASSHRTGPEAFF.